This entry lists 16 T cell receptor beta chains sequenced from one sample in a study of blood T cell repertoires in COVID-19 (dated by TCRdb to 2018 to 2021). The library came from the immunoSEQ multiplex PCR assay. TCRdb took over this immuneACCESS table, retaining in-frame rearrangements with V and J assigned. Such tables are incomplete; in checked studies, under half of the missing clones stem from an unresolved V gene, and the remainder is unexplained. The table for this sample lists 250,000 to 300,000 clones; approximately 91% of them were counted only once. The ten largest clones capture approximately 2.5% of the sample. Sequencing was done on a sample of PBMCs or T cells enriched from blood (not recorded which). The source of these receptors is a woman aged 40 to 50 with acute COVID-19.

The chain combines TRBV19 with TRBJ1-5; unclear D gene. There are 15 residues in the CDR3. The V gene's germline CDR1 is LNHDA and CDR2 SQIVND (reference sequence). V gave up 6 bases and J gave up 1 base, with 13 bases separating them. The CDR3 reads CASRWVGGSNQPQHF. The CDR3 DNA reads as TGTGCCAGTAGATGGGTAGGAGGGAGCAATCAGCCCCAGCATTTT.

This chain connects TRBV18 to TRBJ1-4; D is perhaps TRBD1 (5 bases). The CDR3 loop spans 15 amino acids. V was trimmed by 3 bases and J by 8 bases, leaving 16 bases between them. The V gene's germline CDR1 is KGHSH and CDR2 LQKENI. CDR3 protein: CASSPTQVEMEKLFF. Here the CDR3 DNA reads TGTGCCAGCTCACCTACACAGGTGGAGATGGAAAAACTGTTTTTT.

J is TRBJ1-6 and V is TRBV19; 8 nucleotides align to TRBD1. The germline V gene encodes CDR1 LNHDA and CDR2 SQIVND (reference sequence). The CDR3 contains 15 residues. V lost 5 bases and J lost 5; bases outside the gene matches: 5. The CDR3 loop is CASSPQGANNSPLHF. The CDR3 coding sequence is TGTGCCAGTAGTCCGCAGGGGGCTAATAATTCACCCCTCCACTTT.

A single count supports this clone. The chain links TRBV2 to TRBJ2-5, with D maybe TRBD1 (6 bases). The V end lost 8 bases, the J end lost 4 bases, and 11 bases lay between the germline ends. CDR3 length equals 12 residues. CDR1 is SNHLY, CDR2 FYNNEI, per germline. CDR3 coding DNA: TGTGCCAGCGGCTCCAGGGGAGAGACCCAGTACTTC. Amino acids: CASGSRGETQYF.

The chain recombines TRBV28 with TRBJ2-4, with D unresolved. The germline V gene has CDR1 MDHEN and CDR2 SYDVKM. The germline V and J ends were trimmed by 4 bases and 6 bases, with 10 bases remaining between them. This CDR3 contains 13 residues. The CDR3 DNA is TGTGCCAGCAGTTGGGCAGGTCCAAACATTCAGTACTTC. This translates into CASSWAGPNIQYF.

J is TRBJ2-1 and V is TRBV6-2 or TRBV6-3; 7 bases agree with TRBD2. V was clipped by 0 bases and J by 7 bases; unmatched bases: 9. CDR1 and CDR2 from the germline V gene are MNHEY and SVGEGT. The CDR3 is made up of 16 amino acids. The CDR3: CASSYSSGRERNEQFF. The CDR3 DNA is TGTGCCAGCAGTTACTCCTCAGGGCGGGAGAGGAATGAGCAGTTCTTC.

A single count supports this clone. The V and J genes are TRBV29-1 and TRBJ2-1; TRBD1 matches at 8 bases. The germline CDR1 and CDR2 sequences are SQVTM and ANQGSEA. The CDR3 length is 11 residues. The V gene end was trimmed by 5 bases and the J gene end by 14 bases; junction bases not matched to a gene: 8. Here the CDR3 DNA reads TGCAGCGTTTTCGAAGGACAGGGCAAGTTCTTC. It codes for CSVFEGQGKFF.

The chain is built from TRBV12-3 or TRBV12-4 and TRBJ2-7; possibly TRBD2 for D (5 bases). The CDR3 is 13 amino acids. Trimming removed 5 bases at V and 4 bases at J, with 12 bases between. CDR3 DNA: TGTGCCAGCAGTCCGCGGGCTCCTTACGAGCAGTACTTC. It yields the protein CASSPRAPYEQYF.

The chain joins TRBV13 to TRBJ1-6; no clear D. Germline lookup yields CDR1 PRHDT and CDR2 FYEKMQ (reference sequence). Trimming left V 2 bases short and J 12 bases short, with 11 bases between. This CDR3 spans 13 amino acids. The CDR3 nucleotides read TGTGCCAGCAGCTTACTTGAACGGAGACCCCTCCACTTT. Protein sequence: CASSLLERRPLHF.

The chain carries TRBV19 and TRBJ2-7; maybe TRBD1 (5 bases). The CDR3 consists of 16 residues. The ends were cut back, 2 bases at V and 5 bases at J, with 19 bases in the middle. Germline V gene sequence: CDR1 LNHDA, CDR2 SQIVND (reference sequence). The CDR3 protein is CASSISKGAGLDEQYF. CDR3 in DNA: TGTGCCAGTAGTATATCTAAAGGGGCAGGGCTGGACGAGCAGTACTTC.

The chain couples TRBV3-1 (or the pseudogene TRBV3-2) to TRBJ1-4, with a possible D match to TRBD1 (5 bases). CDR1 and CDR2 (germline): LGHDT, YNNKEL (reference sequence). The V end was cut by 0 bases, the J end by 8 bases, with 7 bases between. The CDR3 spans 13 residues. CDR3 loop: CASSQEWGEKLFF. For the CDR3, the DNA is TGTGCCAGCAGCCAAGAATGGGGCGAAAAACTGTTTTTT.

The rearrangement links TRBV11-3 to TRBJ2-1, with D possibly matching TRBD2 (6 bases). The CDR3 spans 15 residues. V gave up 5 bases and J gave up 7 bases, with 18 bases separating them. Germline V gives CDR1 SGHNT, CDR2 YENEEA. The CDR3 region is CASSLTGGYGNEQFF. CDR3 in DNA: TGTGCCAGCAGCCTAACCGGGGGATATGGTAATGAGCAGTTCTTC.

This rearrangement joins TRBV11-3 to TRBJ2-3; D is perhaps TRBD2 (5 bases). V dropped 1 base and J dropped 0 bases, with 8 bases sitting between them. The CDR3 is 15 residues long. Germline loops: CDR1 SGHNT, CDR2 YENEEA. This chain's CDR3 is CASSLGRGSTDTQYF. As DNA, the CDR3 is TGTGCCAGCAGCTTAGGCCGGGGTAGCACAGATACGCAGTATTTT.

The V and J genes are TRBV11-3 and TRBJ2-7, with TRBD2 identical over 7 bases. From germline, CDR1 is SGHNT and CDR2 YENEEA. V shed 8 bases and J 3 bases; nucleotides not matched to a gene: 13. This CDR3 spans 15 amino acids. The CDR3 here is CASPPLGLVVYEQYF. CDR3 sequence (DNA): TGTGCCAGCCCTCCCCTCGGACTAGTGGTCTACGAGCAGTACTTC.

The CDR3 nucleotides are TGTGCCAGCAGCACTTCCCCCCCGGGACTAGCGGGAGGGAACACCGGGGAGCTGTTTTTT. Amino acids: CASSTSPPGLAGGNTGELFF. The chain combines TRBV7-3 with TRBJ2-2; 15 bases map to TRBD2. V shed 5 bases, J shed 1 base, and the junction held 11 bases outside the gene matches. The CDR3 runs 20 residues. The germline V gene has CDR1 SGHTA and CDR2 FQGTGA.

The chain employs TRBV10-3 and TRBJ1-3; the D is unclear. Germline V gene lookup returns CDR1 ENHRY and CDR2 SYGVKD. V dropped 7 bases and J dropped 1 base, with 11 bases sitting between them. This CDR3 is built from 14 residues. CDR3 DNA sequence: TGTGCCATCACCCACCCCGGGTCTGGAAACACCATATATTTT. This translates into CAITHPGSGNTIYF.